These 12 T cell receptor beta chains originate from one sample sequenced in a study of blood T cell repertoires in COVID-19. TCRdb keeps only in-frame clones here, not all; method: immunoSEQ multiplex PCR. The repertoire holds about 400,000 clones, approximately 89% seen once, with 1.5% to 2.5% in the top ten. Sequenced material: PBMCs or T cells enriched from blood (not recorded which). These receptors were obtained from a man aged 40-49 years in a cohort exposed to, infected with or recovered from COVID-19 (not recorded which).

The chain couples TRBV27 to TRBJ2-7; 11 bases are a match to TRBD2. J gave up 3 bases and V 2 bases, and 0 bases lay outside the gene matches. Germline V gene data show CDR1 as MNHEY and CDR2 as SMNVEV (reference sequence). The CDR3 length is 14 residues. The CDR3 sequence: CASSLGTSGYEQYF. The CDR3 bases are TGTGCCAGCAGTTTAGGGACTAGCGGCTACGAGCAGTACTTC.

This clone was seen more than once but under ten times. V gene TRBV7-8 combines with J gene TRBJ1-1; D might be TRBD1 (5 bases). The CDR3 contains 14 residues. Germline V lookup: CDR1 SGHVS, CDR2 FQNEAQ. V lost 1 base and J lost 5, with 11 bases in between. The CDR3 DNA follows: TGTGCCAGCAGCTTAGGGGTAAAGGGGACTGAAGCTTTCTTT. It yields the protein CASSLGVKGTEAFF. The entire variable domain, with the rest obtained from reference TRBV7-8 and TRBJ1-1, is as follows: GAGVSQSPRYKVAKRGQDVALRCDPISGHVSLFWYQQALGQGPEFLTYFQNEAQLDKSGLPSDRFFAERPEGSVSTLKIQRTQQEDSAVYLCASSLGVKGTEAFFGQGTRLTVV.

This clone was detected a few times. The V gene is TRBV15, the J gene TRBJ1-5; TRBD1 matches at 11 bases. This CDR3 has 18 amino acids. Germline lookup yields CDR1 LNHNV and CDR2 YYDKDF (reference sequence). V lost 0 bases, J lost 5 bases, and 9 bases stayed unmatched. CDR3 in amino acids: CATSREHLDRGLDQPQHF. The DNA for the CDR3 is TGTGCCACCAGCAGAGAGCACCTGGACAGGGGGCTCGATCAGCCCCAGCATTTT.

The chain uses TRBV27 and TRBJ2-2; 8 bases map to TRBD2. The CDR3 length is 15 residues. J was trimmed by 5 bases and V by 7 bases; bases with no gene match: 9. Germline CDR1 reads MNHEY; CDR2 reads SMNVEV (reference sequence). CDR3 DNA sequence: TGTGCCAGCAAAGCCGGGACTAGTATTACCGGGGAGCTGTTTTTT. As protein: CASKAGTSITGELFF.

V usage is TRBV21-1 and J usage is TRBJ2-1; the listed D gene, TRBD1, was not tested against the DNA. TRBV21-1 counts as a pseudogene. The length of the CDR3 is 17 residues. CDR3 DNA: TGTGCCAGCAGCAAATCGACAGCACAATGGTCCTACAATGAGCAGTTCTTC. This encodes CASSKSTAQWSYNEQFF.

This chain connects TRBV9 to TRBJ2-7, with TRBD2 matching 10 bases. CDR1 SGDLS and CDR2 YYNGEE come from the germline V gene. CDR3 length equals 16 residues. V lost 2 bases and J lost 2; bases outside the gene matches: 7. The CDR3 bases are TGTGCCAGCAGCGTTTCCGGGACTAGCGTAACCTACGAGCAGTACTTC. It is translated as CASSVSGTSVTYEQYF.

The chain is built from TRBV27 and TRBJ1-5; maybe TRBD1 (5 bases). Germline CDR1 MNHEY, CDR2 SMNVEV (reference sequence). V lost 1 base, J lost 4 bases, and 5 bases lay in between. The CDR3 covers 13 residues. In DNA form, the CDR3 reads TGTGCCAGCAGTTTATACAGGAATCAGCCCCAGCATTTT. Translation: CASSLYRNQPQHF.

The chain is built from TRBV6-2 or TRBV6-3 and TRBJ1-5; 11 bases agree with TRBD1. The CDR3 runs to 17 residues. With V trimmed by 0 bases and J by 5 bases, 6 bases remained unmatched. The germline V gene encodes CDR1 MNHEY and CDR2 SVGEGT. The CDR3 protein is CASSYSARTGGDQPQHF. In DNA form, the CDR3 reads TGTGCCAGCAGTTACTCTGCCAGGACAGGGGGCGATCAGCCCCAGCATTTT.

The rearrangement uses TRBV3-1 (or the pseudogene TRBV3-2) and TRBJ2-3; the D is unclear. The germline CDR1 and CDR2 sequences are LGHDT and YNNKEL (reference sequence). Trimming took 0 bases from V and 10 from J, leaving 8 bases between them. The CDR3 totals 12 residues. CDR3: CASSQDPVAQYF. In DNA, the CDR3 is TGTGCCAGCAGCCAAGATCCAGTTGCGCAGTATTTT.

Details on this clone: Within the sample, other DNA sequences also encode this same CDR3. The DNA for the CDR3 is TGCGCCAGCAGCCCGACAGGGCCTGAATATGGCTACACCTTC. Translating gives CASSPTGPEYGYTF. The V call is TRBV5-1, the J call TRBJ1-2; 7 nucleotides agree with TRBD1. The CDR3 is 14 amino acids. V dropped 4 bases and J dropped 5; count of bases not matched to a gene: 8. Germline V gene sequence: CDR1 SGHRS, CDR2 YFSETQ.

This chain connects TRBV7-2 to TRBJ2-5, with TRBD2 identical over 8 bases. With 1 base clipped from V and 6 bases from J, the junction kept 16 bases outside the gene matches. This CDR3 is built from 18 residues. The V gene's germline CDR1 is SGHTA and CDR2 FQGNSA. CDR3 nucleotide sequence: TGTGCCAGCAGCTTAGAGGCAGCTAGCGGGTTTTTTCTAAAGACCCAGTACTTC. Its protein product is CASSLEAASGFFLKTQYF.

V and J are TRBV6-8 and TRBJ1-2; TRBD1 aligns across 9 bases. The CDR3 contains 12 residues. From germline, CDR1 is MNHGY and CDR2 SAAAGT. J lost 7 bases, V lost 8 bases, and 5 bases had no gene match. Here the CDR3 DNA reads TGTGCCAGCCTGTGGGACAGGGCTGGCTACACCTTC. It translates to CASLWDRAGYTF.